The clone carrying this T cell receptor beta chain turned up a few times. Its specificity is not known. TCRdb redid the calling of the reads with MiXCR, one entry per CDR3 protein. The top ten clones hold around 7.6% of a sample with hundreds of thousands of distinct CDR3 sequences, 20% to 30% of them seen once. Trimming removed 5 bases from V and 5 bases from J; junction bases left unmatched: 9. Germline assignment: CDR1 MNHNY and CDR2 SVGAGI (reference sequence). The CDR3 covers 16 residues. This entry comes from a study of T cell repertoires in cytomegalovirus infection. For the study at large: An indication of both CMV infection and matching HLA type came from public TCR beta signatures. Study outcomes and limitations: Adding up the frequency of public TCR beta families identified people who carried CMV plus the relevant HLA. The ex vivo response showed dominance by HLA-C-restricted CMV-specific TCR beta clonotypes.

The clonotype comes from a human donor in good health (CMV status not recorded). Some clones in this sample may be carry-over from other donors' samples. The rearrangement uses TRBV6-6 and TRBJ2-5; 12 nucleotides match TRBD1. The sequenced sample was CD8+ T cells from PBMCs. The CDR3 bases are TGTGCCAGCAGTCCCGGAGGGACAGGGGGCCGGGAGACCCAGTACTTC. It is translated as CASSPGGTGGRETQYF.